This T cell receptor beta chain originates from a study of T cells in Graves' hyperthyroidism and ophthalmopathy. This CDR3 is 16 amino acids long. Unmatched junction bases numbered 7, after V lost 6 bases and J lost 0 bases. From RNA transcripts, TCR beta CDR3 regions were amplified. In the first-round RT-PCR of the TCR CDR3, the HTBI primer set was used. TCRdb re-analysed the multiplex PCR reads in MiXCR, keeping a single row per CDR3 protein. The repertoire consists of a few hundred thousand distinct CDR3 sequences, with roughly 14% occurring once and the leading ten covering around 7.5%. The rearrangement uses TRBV12-3 or TRBV12-4 and TRBJ1-4; 7 bases are shared with TRBD1. This TCR derives from a woman aged 25 to 45 with Graves' hyperthyroidism. The sequencing sample was made of blood. CDR3 sequence: CASSLGQTSTNEKLFF. The CDR3 DNA reads TGTGCCAGCAGCCTGGGACAGACGTCAACTAATGAAAAACTGTTTTTT.